This TCR beta chain was identified during a study of Graves' ophthalmopathy and Graves' hyperthyroidism. The overall study: Peripheral blood (taken before any treatment) was collected at initial diagnosis. Study-level points and caveats: Progression of ophthalmopathy was predicted by the model with roughly 70% sensitivity and under 85% specificity.

This CDR3 region has 16 residues. V shed 4 bases, J shed 2 bases, and the junction held 7 bases outside the gene matches. Germline CDR1 is MNHEY and CDR2 is SMNVEV (reference sequence). Participants with hyperthyroidism, aged 18 to 65, were newly diagnosed with under 2 months' duration. The table lists this clonotype with many counts. The antigen remains undetermined. TCR beta CDR3 amplification used RNA transcripts. Investigators did first-round RT-PCR with HTBI primers, then second-round multiplex PCR. TCRdb independently ran MiXCR on the multiplex PCR reads; one entry per CDR3 protein. The table records some 410,000 distinct CDR3 sequences, under 25% of them present only once.

The sequencing sample was made of peripheral blood. The TCR was taken from a woman aged 18-29 years with stable Graves' hyperthyroidism. V and J are TRBV27 and TRBJ2-5, with TRBD2 matching 10 bases. The CDR3 sequence is CASSSRLAGNQETQYF. In DNA form, the CDR3 reads TGTGCCAGCAGTTCTAGACTAGCGGGCAATCAAGAGACCCAGTACTTC.